The source of this T cell receptor beta chain is a study of T-cell reconstitution after alpha-beta-depleted transplantation in children. This clonotype was detected only a few times. Its antigen is as yet unknown. Study results and caveats: Surviving recipient T cells and thymic progenitors produced the high day-60 TCRbeta diversity seen in some patients. By about two months after transplant, alpha-beta T cells reportedly arose from several hundred graft clones that had expanded.

Germline V gene sequence: CDR1 SGHRS, CDR2 YFSETQ. The V and J ends lost 6 bases and 0 bases respectively, with 10 bases between them. This CDR3 has 13 residues. Unique molecular identifiers were incorporated into the prepared TCRbeta library. TCRdb re-called the PCR reads with MiXCR, one entry per CDR3 protein. There are 500,000 to 600,000 distinct CDR3 sequences in the sample; more than 20% occur only once, and around 36% lies in the top ten. This specimen consisted of PBMCs, obtained before TCRalphabeta/CD19-depleted stem cell transplant. The chain links TRBV5-1 to TRBJ2-7, with D unresolved. The receptor was isolated from a boy under two years old with Wiskott-Aldrich syndrome, due to receive a stem cell transplant. The CDR3 DNA reads TGCGCCAGCACCTCACAGAACTCCTACGAGCAGTACTTC. It is translated as CASTSQNSYEQYF.